This T cell receptor (beta chain) was retrieved from a study of T cell repertoires in cytomegalovirus infection (dated by TCRdb to between 2018 and 2020). Broadly, across the study: Donor HLA type was relevant to the analysis, because carriage of CMV infection together with the matching HLA type was indicated by public TCR beta signatures.

Reads for this sample came from an Illumina HiSeq 1500. TCRdb reworked the public reads: Q25 trimming with fastp, MiXCR clone assembly, productive beta chains retained. Every CDR3 protein is listed once, alongside the most common genes and DNA of its rows. In all, the sample holds some 440,000 distinct CDR3 sequences, and about 33% of those were seen once. Around 15% of the sample is held by the ten biggest clonotypes. Regarding this clonotype: The specificity of this receptor is unknown. No qualities accompany the bases; no much larger clone lies one base away.

Overall study outcomes, separate from this receptor: The ex vivo response was dominated by HLA-C-restricted CMV-specific TCR beta clonotypes, which also provided the single most frequent clonotype in two of eight donors. In both this cohort and an independent approximately 400-donor cohort, the cumulative frequency of public TCR beta family members distinguished carriers of CMV infection plus the relevant HLA type.

The CDR3 runs 16 amino acids, cysteine and phenylalanine included. Just the 48-base CDR3 DNA is kept, in frame starting at base 1. Here V drops 4 bases and J drops 4 bases, and the junction holds 5 bases not matched to any gene. Per the germline V gene (reference sequence), SGHNT is the CDR1 and YYREEE is the CDR2. The material sequenced was PBMCs. The sequence was collected from a human donor in good health (CMV status not recorded). Some clones in this sample may be carry-over from other donors' samples. The chain was built from TRBV5-4 and TRBJ2-5; 15 central nucleotides agree with TRBD2. DNA sequence: TGTGCCAGCAGCCAGGGACTAGCGGGGGGAGGAGAGACCCAGTACTTC. Its product reads: CASSQGLAGGGETQYF.